This TCR beta chain was sequenced during a study of response to subunit inactivated influenza vaccine. Study-wide points: Authors suggested few new T cells are recruited by each seasonal influenza vaccination.

Trimming took off 4 bases at V and 0 bases at J, with 17 bases between the two ends. CDR1 is SEHNR, CDR2 FQNEAQ, per germline (reference sequence). This CDR3 is built from 17 residues. As to this clonotype: Its antigen is not known.

One entry per CDR3 protein results from TCRdb running MiXCR on the RT-PCR reads. The table has some 500,000 distinct CDR3 sequences, 16% seen once. The origin of this receptor is a man between 50 and 70 years old who received an inactivated influenza vaccine. The sample in question was CD4+ T cells sorted from PBMCs, obtained about 24 months after vaccination. The V and J genes are TRBV7-9 and TRBJ2-3, with D perhaps TRBD2 (6 bases). The CDR3 is CASSYHVTGVSTDTQYF. The CDR3 nucleotides are TGTGCCAGCAGCTATCATGTTACGGGGGTTAGCACAGATACGCAGTATTTT.